The sequence of this T cell receptor beta chain was determined in a study of T-cell memory formation after mild COVID-19. One entry per CDR3 protein results from TCRdb running MiXCR on the 5' RACE reads. The top ten clones hold 7.5% to 9.5% of a sample with fewer than 700,000 distinct CDR3 sequences, about a fifth of them seen once. Germline CDR1 SEHNR, CDR2 FQNEAQ (reference sequence). This CDR3 is built from 14 residues. V gave up 4 bases and J gave up 7 bases, with 13 bases separating them. Study-wide results and caveats: Most CD4+ clones that shrank were in CM and EM, while CD8+ ones turned up in EMRA. Later expanders leaned CD4+, whereas day 15 to 85 contracting clones were balanced CD4/CD8.

A few counts support this clonotype. Its matching antigen is unknown. The sequence was collected from an adult woman who had mild COVID-19 (a few samples of this study predate the infection). Cell type and time point are not known. Sequencing used PBMCs or a T cell subset sorted from them (not recorded which). This rearrangement joins TRBV7-9 to TRBJ1-4; TRBD1 might be the D (5 bases). The CDR3 nucleotides are TGTGCCAGCAGCTACCGGGACGCTGGTGAAAAACTGTTTTTT. Its protein is CASSYRDAGEKLFF.